Listed below are T cell receptor beta chains from one sample, sequenced in a study of HIV-infected children after antiretroviral therapy interruption. TCRdb fed the 3' RACE reads into MiXCR, producing one record per CDR3 protein. The sample yields about 7,500 distinct CDR3 sequences, 16% seen once. This specimen consisted of CD45RO+ CD8+ T cells from PBMCs, pooled from several time points, obtained from a donor given antiretroviral therapy, either interrupted or continuous. The receptors shown here come from a pool of human donors with HIV. Each CDR3 is given with its conserved first and last residue. D genes are given only for firm matches. Not all rows give a size; the values are once, few, many and, for expanded clones, a class.

>TRBJ1-1|NA|TRBV4-3|medium-sized
CASSQGIAGVAEAFF
TGCGCCAGCAGCCAAGGTATAGCAGGGGTGGCTGAAGCTTTCTTT
>TRBJ1-4|TRBD1|TRBV20-1|many
CSARGQINEKLFF
TGCAGTGCTCGGGGACAGATAAATGAAAAACTGTTTTTT
>TRBJ2-1|NA|TRBV20-1|NA
CSARESGPGYNEQFF
TGCAGTGCTAGAGAAAGCGGACCAGGCTACAATGAGCAGTTCTTC
>TRBJ2-4|NA|TRBV11-2|NA
CASSGVVAKNIQYF
TGTGCCAGCAGCGGGGTCGTCGCCAAAAACATTCAGTACTTC
>TRBJ2-3|NA|TRBV10-3|NA
CAISFRDALTDTQYF
TGTGCCATCAGTTTCCGGGACGCCCTCACAGATACGCAGTATTTT
>TRBJ2-7|NA|TRBV12-3/TRBV12-4|many
CASSLDAGPGNF
TGTGCCAGCAGTTTAGATGCAGGGCCAGGAAACTTC
>TRBJ1-3|NA|TRBV20-1|NA
CSARDTGSGNTIYF
TGCAGTGCTAGAGATACTGGCTCTGGAAACACCATATATTTT
>TRBJ1-2|NA|TRBV4-2|many
CASSQEGGNFYGYTF
TGTGCCAGCAGCCAAGAGGGTGGGAACTTCTATGGCTACACCTTC
>TRBJ2-3|TRBD2|TRBV15|medium-sized
CATSRQRGSTDTQYF
TGTGCCACCAGCCGACAGCGGGGCTCCACAGATACGCAGTATTTT
>TRBJ2-5|NA|TRBV6-5|many
CASSWGGSGGPETQYF
TGTGCCAGCAGTTGGGGGGGCTCTGGAGGTCCGGAGACCCAGTACTTC
>TRBJ2-2|TRBD2|TRBV18|many
CASSPGTSGSITGELFF
TGTGCCAGCTCACCCGGGACTAGCGGGAGTATCACCGGGGAGCTGTTTTTT
>TRBJ2-6|NA|TRBV7-9|many
CASSLGYRVGANVLTF
TGTGCCAGCAGCTTAGGTTACAGGGTCGGGGCCAACGTCCTGACTTTC
>TRBJ2-7|TRBD1|TRBV13|NA
CASSSRLDRGVHEQYF
TGTGCCAGCAGCTCACGTCTCGACAGGGGGGTCCACGAGCAGTACTTC
>TRBJ2-5|TRBD2|TRBV5-1|medium-sized
CASSLEGSGGWETQYF
TGCGCCAGCAGCTTGGAAGGTAGCGGGGGCTGGGAGACCCAGTACTTC
>TRBJ2-4|NA|TRBV7-9|many
CASSLGTGMRFKNIQYF
TGTGCCAGCAGCTTAGGGACCGGGATGCGATTCAAAAACATTCAGTACTTC
>TRBJ2-5|TRBD1|TRBV5-4|many
CASSGGTGSAQETQYF
TGTGCCAGCAGCGGAGGGACAGGGAGCGCCCAAGAGACCCAGTACTTC
>TRBJ1-1|NA|TRBV2|NA
CASRPGAPMNTEAFF
TGTGCCAGCAGACCAGGGGCTCCGATGAACACTGAAGCTTTCTTT
>TRBJ2-7|NA|TRBV4-2|many
CASSQDLGEFYEQYF
TGTGCCAGCAGCCAAGATTTAGGAGAATTCTACGAGCAGTACTTC
>TRBJ2-1|NA|TRBV5-1|once
CASSKTRGIDEQFF
TGCGCCAGCAGTAAAACGAGAGGGATCGATGAGCAGTTCTTC
>TRBJ1-1|TRBD1|TRBV2|NA
CASRTQGDTEAFF
TGTGCCAGCAGGACACAGGGGGACACTGAAGCTTTCTTT
>TRBJ2-1|TRBD2|TRBV19|medium-sized
CASNLAGGRNEQFF
TGTGCCAGTAACCTAGCGGGGGGTCGGAATGAGCAGTTCTTC